This TCR beta chain came from a study of low-dose radiotherapy and immunotherapy resistance in tumors (dated by TCRdb to between 2020 and 2023). At the level of the whole study: Patients in Cohort 1 were given 0.5 Gy per fraction every 2 weeks, and the prescribed total PTV dose was 6.5 Gy. No randomization into treatment groups was done for the people taking part in the trial. Patients in Cohort 2 were given 1 Gy per fraction every two weeks, for a total of 13 Gy across 26 weeks. Starting on cycle 1 day 1, patients took 300 mg of aspirin by mouth once a day for four cycles. Eight patients were included in the translational analysis, namely three from the first dose cohort plus the first five from the second dose cohort. Nivolumab and ipilimumab were both given intravenously, with nivolumab at a 240 mg flat dose every two weeks and ipilimumab at 1 mg/kg every six weeks. Cyclophosphamide 200 mg/m2 was given intravenously every two weeks, one day before each radiation and immunotherapy administration.

Superscript III and a set of TRAV- and TRBV-specific primers were used to synthesize first-strand cDNA, so that both TCRalpha and TCRbeta chains were covered. A roughly 19-cycle PCR with Phusion amplified the TCRs, pairing a constant-region primer with the adapter that was attached to the V primers. Isolated mRNA was amplified with the MessageAmp II aRNA Amplification Kit, using a roughly 15-hour in vitro transcription at 37°C. The Dynabeads mRNA DIRECT Purification Kit was used to isolate mRNA for TCR sequencing. Indexed Illumina adapters were added in a second Phusion PCR of 25 to 30 cycles, and the PCR products were purified with AMPure XP beads. Deep sequencing of TCRalpha and TCRbeta libraries was performed on an Illumina MiniSeq instrument. The paper's processing steps were these. Using custom Perl scripts, TCR sequences encoding the same protein were pooled, out-of-frame sequences were removed, and the abundance of each clonotype was computed. TCR sequences supported by only a single read were excluded from analysis. The metrics used to describe the repertoires included Shannon entropy, Gini index, clonality, richness, and the frequency of TCRs shared between repertoires. The public reads were quality trimmed at Q25 with fastp and then assembled into clones with MiXCR by TCRdb, keeping productive beta chains. Rows with one shared CDR3 protein collapse into an entry with the most common genes and DNA. The V and J calls shown here were made by TCRdb, not taken from the authors' results. In this sample the table shows roughly 38,000 distinct CDR3 sequences, roughly 20% of which occur a single time. The ten top clones hold 9.2% of the sample.

This clonotype has ten or more counts. What antigen it recognizes has not been identified. No base qualities exist here, and no much larger clone lies one base off it. What the time point label conveys for this sample: after trial treatment. The sample's treatment or condition label is to be understood as: LDRT plus nivolumab, ipilimumab, low-dose cyclophosphamide and aspirin (RACIN trial). Donors were enrolled in RACIN, a single-arm phase I dose-escalation trial in which nivolumab, ipilimumab, aspirin, low-dose cyclophosphamide and low-dose radiotherapy were combined. Eligible patients had advanced, TIL-negative solid tumors. The CDR3 measures 15 amino acids from cysteine to phenylalanine. Of all the DNA, just the CDR3 is kept, 45 bases in frame from base 1. CDR1 and CDR2, looked up from the germline V gene, are SNHLY and FYNNEI. The junction shows trimming of 1 base on V and 8 bases on J, and the gene matches do not reach 6 bases of it.

The V and J segments used are TRBV2 and TRBJ2-1; TRBD2 matches 9 bases in the middle. The origin of this receptor is a female donor with ovarian cancer. The sequencing here drew on PBMCs, taken after low-dose radiotherapy plus immunotherapy. For the CDR3, the sequence is CASSEGGTSLYEQFF. The bases read TGTGCCAGCAGTGAAGGAGGGACTAGCCTTTATGAGCAGTTCTTC.